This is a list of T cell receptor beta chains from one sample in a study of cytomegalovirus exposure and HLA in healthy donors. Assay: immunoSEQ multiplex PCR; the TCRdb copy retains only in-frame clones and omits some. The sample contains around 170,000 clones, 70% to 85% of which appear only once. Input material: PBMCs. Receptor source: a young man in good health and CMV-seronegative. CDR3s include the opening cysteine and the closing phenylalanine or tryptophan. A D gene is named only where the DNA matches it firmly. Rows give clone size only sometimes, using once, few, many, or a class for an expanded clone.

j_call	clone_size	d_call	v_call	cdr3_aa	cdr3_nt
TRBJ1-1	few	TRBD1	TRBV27	CASWDRMNTEAFF	TGTGCCTCCTGGGACAGAATGAACACTGAAGCTTTCTTT
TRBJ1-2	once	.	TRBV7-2	CASSLGQGNYGYTF	TGTGCCAGCAGCTTAGGGCAGGGGAACTATGGCTACACCTTC
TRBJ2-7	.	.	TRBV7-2	CASSFNSYSDYEQYF	TGTGCCAGCAGCTTTAACAGCTATTCCGACTACGAGCAGTACTTC
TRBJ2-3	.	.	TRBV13	CASSLVSPIVYSDTQYF	TGTGCCAGCAGCTTAGTTTCCCCTATTGTGTATTCAGATACGCAGTATTTT
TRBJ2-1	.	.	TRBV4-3	CASSQGQGGYNEQFF	TGCGCCAGCAGCCAAGGACAGGGAGGATACAATGAGCAGTTCTTC
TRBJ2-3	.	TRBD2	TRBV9	CASSVALARGADTQYF	TGTGCCAGCAGCGTAGCTCTGGCGCGGGGGGCAGATACGCAGTATTTT
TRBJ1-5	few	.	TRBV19	CASTDKAQPQHF	TGTGCCAGCACAGACAAGGCCCAGCCCCAGCATTTT
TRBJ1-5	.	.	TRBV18	CASSPQGGQPQHF	TGTGCCAGCTCACCCCAGGGAGGTCAGCCCCAGCATTTT
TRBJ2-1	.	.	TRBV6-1	CASGGTDHNEQFF	TGTGCCAGCGGGGGGACAGACCACAATGAGCAGTTCTTC
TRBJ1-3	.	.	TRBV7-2	CASSFTGSGNTIYF	TGTGCCAGCAGCTTTACAGGCTCTGGAAACACCATATATTTT
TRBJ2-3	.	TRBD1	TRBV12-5	CASGTGDRGAHDTQYF	TGTGCTAGTGGGACGGGGGACAGGGGGGCCCATGATACGCAGTATTTT
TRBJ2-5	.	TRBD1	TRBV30	CAWSLRGQVQETQYF	TGTGCCTGGAGCCTTAGGGGACAGGTCCAAGAGACCCAGTACTTC
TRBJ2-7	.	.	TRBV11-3	CASSVRSYEQYF	TGTGCCAGCAGTGTACGGTCGTACGAGCAGTACTTC
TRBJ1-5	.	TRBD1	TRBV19	CASSQTGGPLNQPQHF	TGTGCCAGTAGTCAAACAGGGGGCCCCTTAAATCAGCCCCAGCATTTT
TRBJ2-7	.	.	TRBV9	CASSVGGSSYEQYF	TGTGCCAGCAGCGTAGGAGGTAGCTCCTACGAGCAGTACTTC
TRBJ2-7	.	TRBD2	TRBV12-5	CASGSGRGGVGEQYF	TGTGCTAGTGGTTCGGGGCGGGGGGGGGTGGGGGAGCAGTACTTC
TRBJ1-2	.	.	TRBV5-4	CASSLAGRPYGYTF	TGTGCCAGCAGCTTGGCTGGCAGGCCATATGGCTACACCTTC
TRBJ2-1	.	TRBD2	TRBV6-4	CASSAPGLGEEQFF	TGTGCCAGCAGCGCACCGGGACTAGGGGAGGAGCAGTTCTTC
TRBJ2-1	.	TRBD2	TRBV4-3	CASSQDAGLAGGYEQFF	TGCGCCAGCAGCCAAGATGCAGGACTAGCGGGAGGGTATGAGCAGTTCTTC
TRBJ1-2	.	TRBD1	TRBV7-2	CASSLAAGTGLLFVYGYTF	TGTGCCAGCAGCTTAGCGGCCGGGACAGGGTTGCTTTTCGTCTATGGCTACACCTTC
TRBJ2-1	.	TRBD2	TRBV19	CASSIAGTSGRAAKFF	TGTGCCAGTAGTATAGCTGGGACTAGCGGGAGAGCGGCAAAGTTCTTC
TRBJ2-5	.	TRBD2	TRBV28	CASSPLSGSGGETQYF	TGTGCCAGCAGTCCGCTTAGCGGGAGCGGAGGGGAGACCCAGTACTTC
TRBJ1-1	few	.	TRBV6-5	CASSYDRGGTEAFF	TGTGCCAGCAGTTACGATCGGGGAGGGACTGAAGCTTTCTTT
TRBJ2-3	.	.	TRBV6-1	CASSVGALSTDTQYF	TGTGCCAGCAGTGTAGGGGCACTAAGCACAGATACGCAGTATTTT
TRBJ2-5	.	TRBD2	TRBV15	CATSRDIAGGETQYF	TGTGCCACCAGCAGAGATATAGCGGGGGGTGAGACCCAGTACTTC
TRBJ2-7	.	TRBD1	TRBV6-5	CASSYSDRGYEQYF	TGTGCCAGCAGTTACTCGGACAGGGGGTACGAGCAGTACTTC